This entry lists 25 T cell receptor beta chains sequenced from one sample in a study of Tregs in tolerant kidney transplant recipients (dated by TCRdb to between 2018 and 2021). The library was made by the immunoSEQ multiplex PCR assay. As stored in TCRdb, this immuneACCESS dataset retains in-frame rearrangements with V and J assigned. A fraction of the clones does not appear; measured against another copy, unresolved V genes explain less than half of the discrepancy, and the remainder lacks a known reason. This sample holds about 18,000 clones; 65% to 90% were observed only once. Roughly 2.7% of the sample belongs to the ten largest clones. Sequenced sample: Tregs from blood. The receptors derive from a human donor in good health.

This chain links TRBV18 with TRBJ1-1, with D unresolved. Germline V gene sequence: CDR1 KGHSH, CDR2 LQKENI. The V and J ends lost 4 bases and 7 bases respectively, with 13 bases between them. The CDR3 runs to 13 residues. CDR3 sequence: CASSQDGFNEAFF. The CDR3 DNA sequence: TGTGCCAGCTCACAGGACGGGTTCAATGAAGCTTTCTTT.

The chain couples TRBV4-3 to TRBJ2-2; D unclear. Germline V gene sequence: CDR1 LGHNA, CDR2 YSLEER. The CDR3 length is 13 residues. V lost 0 bases, J lost 2 bases, and 1 base lay in between. The CDR3 bases are TGCGCCAGCAGCCAAGATAACACCGGGGAGCTGTTTTTT. Amino acid sequence: CASSQDNTGELFF.

This chain links TRBV5-1 with TRBJ2-3; 8 positions match TRBD2. The germline V gene encodes CDR1 SGHRS and CDR2 YFSETQ. After removal of 4 bases from V and 2 bases from J, the junction contained 3 bases not matched to a gene. The CDR3 runs 14 residues. The CDR3 bases are TGCGCCAGCAGCCCGGGGGGGATCACAGATACGCAGTATTTT. It specifies CASSPGGITDTQYF.

The gene calls are TRBV25-1 and TRBJ2-1; D gene ambiguous. Deletions cut 1 base from V and 6 bases from J, with 13 bases between. Germline V lookup: CDR1 MGHDK, CDR2 SYGVNS. This CDR3 region has 15 residues. In DNA, the CDR3 is TGTGCCAGCAGTGAATTTGGCCCCCGAGGCAATGAGCAGTTCTTC. This gives the protein CASSEFGPRGNEQFF.

The chain couples TRBV18 to TRBJ2-3; 8 positions match TRBD2. The CDR3 is 11 residues long. Germline V gives CDR1 KGHSH, CDR2 LQKENI. V shed 3 bases, J shed 14 bases, and the junction held 4 bases outside the gene matches. The CDR3 loop is CASSPIAGRYF. The CDR3 region has the DNA TGTGCCAGCTCACCCATAGCGGGAAGGTATTTT.

V usage is TRBV11-1 and J usage is TRBJ2-3; a possible D gene is TRBD2 (5 bases). The V gene lost 2 bases and the J gene lost 6 bases, with 12 bases spanning the gap. The CDR3 has 14 residues. In germline, CDR1 is SGHAT, CDR2 FQDESV (reference sequence). The CDR3 reads CASSLTRTGDTQYF. CDR3 DNA sequence: TGTGCCAGCAGCTTAACTAGGACGGGCGATACGCAGTATTTT.

This clone occurred once. The chain links TRBV4-1 to TRBJ2-1; D not resolved. V lost 1 base to trimming and J lost 8 bases, with 3 bases between them. Germline CDR1 MGHRA, CDR2 YSYEKL. This CDR3 region has 11 residues. The chain's CDR3 is CASSQAYEQFF. The CDR3 nucleotides read TGCGCCAGCAGCCAAGCCTATGAGCAGTTCTTC.

The gene calls are TRBV12-5 and TRBJ2-5; 7 positions match TRBD1. This CDR3 is built from 13 residues. In germline, CDR1 is LGHNT, CDR2 FRNRAP. With 5 bases clipped from V and 5 bases from J, the junction kept 5 bases outside the gene matches. For the CDR3, the DNA is TGTGCTAGTGGTAAGGGGGCCGCCGAGACCCAGTACTTC. Its protein product is CASGKGAAETQYF.

The chain is built from TRBV5-1 and TRBJ1-2; perhaps TRBD1 as D (5 bases). CDR1 is SGHRS and CDR2 is YFSETQ in the germline V gene. Trimming stripped 4 bases from V and 3 bases from J, with 13 bases between. This CDR3 contains 14 residues. As DNA, the CDR3 is TGCGCCAGCAGCAGCGGGACGGCCGACTATGGCTACACCTTC. This gives the protein CASSSGTADYGYTF. The full variable domain, in which reference TRBV5-1 and TRBJ1-2 provide the parts outside the CDR3, is KAGVTQTPRYLIKTRGQQVTLSCSPISGHRSVSWYQQTPGQGLQFLFEYFSETQRNKGNFPGRFSGRQFSNSRSEMNVSTLELGDSALYLCASSSGTADYGYTFGSGTRLTVV.

V is TRBV5-1 and J is TRBJ2-6; weak D call: TRBD1 (5 bases). The V and J ends lost 0 bases and 0 bases respectively, with 13 bases between them. CDR1 SGHRS and CDR2 YFSETQ come from the germline V gene. This CDR3 region has 18 residues. The CDR3, as DNA: TGCGCCAGCAGCTTGGCCAGGGCCTCTAGCTCTGGGGCCAACGTCCTGACTTTC. Encoded protein: CASSLARASSSGANVLTF.

The chain couples TRBV11-2 to TRBJ2-7; 7 bases align to TRBD1. Unmatched junction bases numbered 8, after V lost 4 bases and J lost 2 bases. CDR1 is SGHAT and CDR2 is FQNNGV in the germline V gene. This CDR3 is 15 amino acids long. This chain's CDR3 is CASSSVTGRAYEQYF. CDR3 nucleotide sequence: TGTGCCAGCAGCTCCGTGACAGGGCGGGCCTACGAGCAGTACTTC.

The chain has TRBV5-8 and TRBJ2-1, with 13 bases aligning to TRBD2. This CDR3 contains 18 residues. In germline, CDR1 is SGHTS, CDR2 YDEGEE. J gave up 0 bases and V 4 bases, and 7 bases lay outside the gene matches. CDR3 sequence: CASSRGTSGKSSYNEQFF. The DNA for the CDR3 is TGTGCCAGCAGCCGAGGGACTAGCGGGAAGAGCTCCTACAATGAGCAGTTCTTC.

The V and J genes are TRBV6-6 and TRBJ2-7; D is unresolved. CDR1 MNHNY and CDR2 SVGAGI come from the germline V gene (reference sequence). The CDR3 loop spans 11 amino acids. The ends were cut back, 5 bases at V and 7 bases at J, with 9 bases in the middle. CDR3 sequence reads: CASSPLREQYF. In nucleotides, the CDR3 is TGTGCCAGCAGTCCCCTCCGGGAGCAGTACTTC.

This clone turned up a few times. This sequence joins TRBV10-3 and TRBJ2-3; 12 nucleotides match TRBD2. Germline V gene data show CDR1 as ENHRY and CDR2 as SYGVKD. With 5 bases clipped from V and 4 bases from J, the junction kept 4 bases outside the gene matches. The CDR3 is made up of 15 amino acids. CDR3 sequence reads: CAISKTSGGSDTQYF. The CDR3 DNA follows: TGTGCCATCAGTAAAACTAGCGGGGGGTCAGATACGCAGTATTTT.

The chain combines TRBV4-1 with TRBJ2-4, with 12 bases that match TRBD2. The CDR3 runs 15 residues. CDR1 MGHRA and CDR2 YSYEKL come from the germline V gene. V lost 1 base to trimming and J lost 9 bases; unmatched junction nucleotides: 4. The chain's CDR3 is CASSQGLLAGGIQYF. The CDR3 nucleotides are TGCGCCAGCAGCCAAGGTCTACTAGCGGGAGGCATTCAGTACTTC.

The DNA of the CDR3 is TGTGCCAGCAGCTTAGGCACAGGGAATGGCTACACCTTC. Translation gives CASSLGTGNGYTF. The chain couples TRBV7-6 to TRBJ1-2; a weak D match, TRBD1 (6 bases). Per the germline V gene, CDR1 is SGHVS and CDR2 is FNYEAQ. This CDR3 contains 13 residues. V lost 1 base to trimming and J lost 6 bases, with 9 bases between them.

The chain is built from TRBV30 and TRBJ2-7; D call uncertain. CDR1 and CDR2 (germline): GTSNPN, SVGIG (reference sequence). The CDR3 is made up of 11 amino acids. V lost 5 bases and J lost 0, with 5 bases in between. CDR3 sequence reads: CAWAVSYEQYF. The CDR3 DNA sequence: TGTGCCTGGGCCGTCTCCTACGAGCAGTACTTC.

V is TRBV4-1 and J is TRBJ2-7, with 8 bases aligning to TRBD2. CDR3 size: 15 residues. V lost 5 bases, J lost 4 bases, and 10 bases stayed unmatched. CDR1 MGHRA and CDR2 YSYEKL come from the germline V gene. The DNA for the CDR3 is TGCGCCAGCAGCGATTCGACGGGGGGGCTTTACGAGCAGTACTTC. This encodes CASSDSTGGLYEQYF.

The chain couples TRBV7-8 to TRBJ2-1; maybe TRBD2 (5 bases). V gave up 1 base and J gave up 0 bases, with 13 bases separating them. This CDR3 contains 17 residues. CDR1 and CDR2 from the germline V gene are SGHVS and FQNEAQ. Here the CDR3 DNA reads TGTGCCAGCAGCTTAGGACCCAGTGGGAGCTCCTACAATGAGCAGTTCTTC. This translates into CASSLGPSGSSYNEQFF.

This chain links TRBV7-2 with TRBJ2-1; 8 positions match TRBD2. Per germline, CDR1 SGHTA and CDR2 FQGNSA. The ends lost 4 bases at V and 8 bases at J; junction bases unmatched: 13. There are 16 residues in the CDR3. The DNA of the CDR3 is TGTGCCAGCAGCTCCCGATCGGGACTAGATATATATGAGCAGTTCTTC. Translated: CASSSRSGLDIYEQFF.

The chain couples TRBV19 to TRBJ2-3, with 10 bases aligning to TRBD1. Germline V gene lookup returns CDR1 LNHDA and CDR2 SQIVND (reference sequence). There are 16 residues in the CDR3. V gave up 8 bases and J gave up 4 bases; unmatched junction bases: 12. The CDR3 nucleotides read TGTGCCAGTTCTTCTTTCCGGGGGACAGGGGCAGATACGCAGTATTTT. Translation gives CASSSFRGTGADTQYF.

V gene TRBV19 combines with J gene TRBJ1-2; TRBD1 matches at 7 bases. V lost 1 base to trimming and J lost 10 bases; unmatched junction nucleotides: 6. The germline V gene encodes CDR1 LNHDA and CDR2 SQIVND (reference sequence). This CDR3 has 13 amino acids. The CDR3 protein is CASSIGPQGVYTF. CDR3 DNA sequence: TGTGCCAGTAGTATAGGGCCCCAGGGGGTCTACACCTTC.

The J gene is TRBJ2-6, the V gene TRBV4-3, with D hard to call. V lost 3 bases to trimming and J lost 4 bases, with 13 bases between them. Germline V gene sequence: CDR1 LGHNA, CDR2 YSLEER. The CDR3 is 16 amino acids. The CDR3 DNA follows: TGCGCCAGCAGCCAGAGCCTTTTTACCGGGGCCAACGTCCTGACTTTC. This gives the protein CASSQSLFTGANVLTF.

This chain joins TRBV2 and TRBJ1-4; D perhaps matches TRBD1 (6 bases). The V and J ends lost 4 bases and 4 bases respectively, with 13 bases between them. Per germline, CDR1 SNHLY and CDR2 FYNNEI. The length of the CDR3 is 15 residues. The CDR3 DNA reads TGTGCCAGCAGTGGGGGCGGGACACTTAATGAAAAACTGTTTTTT. This translates into CASSGGGTLNEKLFF.

The V call is TRBV7-2, the J call TRBJ2-3, with 16 bases that match TRBD2. This CDR3 spans 18 amino acids. Germline CDR1 SGHTA, CDR2 FQGNSA. V lost 5 bases and J lost 0; bases outside the gene matches: 5. CDR3 sequence (DNA): TGTGCCAGCAGCGCGCCGGGACTAGCGGGGGGGAGCACAGATACGCAGTATTTT. It encodes CASSAPGLAGGSTDTQYF.